This T cell receptor beta chain comes out of a study of blood T cells in healthy people across ages. The use of a sample-barcoded 5' primer and a J-beta primer mix characterized a second PCR of roughly 6 to 12 cycles. Each cDNA molecule carried a tag from a template-switch adaptor that contained 12 random nucleotides. CDR3-containing paired-end reads numbering at least 2.5 million came from each sample. TCRdb called the 5' RACE reads again in MiXCR, with one record for every CDR3 protein. The profile shows roughly 720,000 distinct CDR3 sequences, approximately 55% of them singletons. Germline CDR1 reads SGHDN; CDR2 reads FVKESK. V was clipped by 0 bases and J by 3 bases, with 13 bases between them. The CDR3 contains 16 residues. Notes on the study in general: Researchers judged that diversity estimates from one million T cells fell short of true values.

On this clonotype: Its specificity is not known.

Peripheral blood, about 9.4 milliliters per donor, was collected. The sample consisted of blood. The receptor was derived from a man older than 75 in good health. The chain is built from TRBV14 and TRBJ2-3; tentatively, D is TRBD1 or TRBD2 (5 bases each). CDR3 in DNA: TGTGCCAGCAGCCAAGATCCGCAGGGACGGACAGATACGCAGTATTTT. The encoded protein is CASSQDPQGRTDTQYF.